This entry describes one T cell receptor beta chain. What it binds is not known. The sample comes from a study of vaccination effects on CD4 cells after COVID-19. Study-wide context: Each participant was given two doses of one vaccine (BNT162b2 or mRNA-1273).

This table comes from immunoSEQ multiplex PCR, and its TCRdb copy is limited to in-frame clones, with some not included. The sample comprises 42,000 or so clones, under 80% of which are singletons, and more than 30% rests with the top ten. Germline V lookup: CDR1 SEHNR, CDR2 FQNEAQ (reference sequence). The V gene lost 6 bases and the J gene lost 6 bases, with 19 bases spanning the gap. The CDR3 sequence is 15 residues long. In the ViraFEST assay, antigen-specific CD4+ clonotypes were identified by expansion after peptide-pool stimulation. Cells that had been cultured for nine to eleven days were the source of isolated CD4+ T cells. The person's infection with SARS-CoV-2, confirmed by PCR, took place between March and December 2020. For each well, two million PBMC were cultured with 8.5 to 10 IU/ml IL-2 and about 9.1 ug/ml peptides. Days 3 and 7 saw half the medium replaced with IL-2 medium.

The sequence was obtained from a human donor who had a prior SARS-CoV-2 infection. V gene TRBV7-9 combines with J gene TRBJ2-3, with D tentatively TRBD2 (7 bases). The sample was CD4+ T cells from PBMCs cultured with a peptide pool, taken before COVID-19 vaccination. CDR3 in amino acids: CASSPTGGRPDTQYF. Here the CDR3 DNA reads TGTGCCAGCAGTCCTACGGGGGGCCGCCCGGATACGCAGTATTTT.